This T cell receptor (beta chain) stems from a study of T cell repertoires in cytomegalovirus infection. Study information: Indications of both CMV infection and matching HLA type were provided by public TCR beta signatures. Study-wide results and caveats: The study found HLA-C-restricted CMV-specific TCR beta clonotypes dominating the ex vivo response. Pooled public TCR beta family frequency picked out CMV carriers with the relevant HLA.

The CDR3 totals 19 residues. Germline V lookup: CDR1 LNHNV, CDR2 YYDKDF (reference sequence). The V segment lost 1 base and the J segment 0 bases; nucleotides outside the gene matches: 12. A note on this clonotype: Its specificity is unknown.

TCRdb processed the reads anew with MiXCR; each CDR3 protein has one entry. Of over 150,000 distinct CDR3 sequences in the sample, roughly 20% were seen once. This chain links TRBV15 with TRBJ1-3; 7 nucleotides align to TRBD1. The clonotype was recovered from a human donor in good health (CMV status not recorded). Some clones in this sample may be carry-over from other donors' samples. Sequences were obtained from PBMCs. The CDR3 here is CATSRAGKRTGFSGNTIYF. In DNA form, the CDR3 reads TGTGCCACCAGCAGAGCCGGCAAACGGACAGGATTCTCTGGAAACACCATATATTTT.